This TCR beta chain was recovered during a study of CD4 T cells in relation to SARS-CoV-2 and coronaviruses. Overall study context: Controls used an HIV-1 Nef peptide pool or no peptide. Regarding the study as a whole: In roughly 61% of donors, memory CD4+ clonotypes crossrecognized SARS-CoV-2 and at least one common cold coronavirus spike. Compared with monoreactive clones, crossreactive clones showed significantly weaker SARS-CoV-2 expansion.

CD4+ T cells from unexposed donors were obtained before the COVID-19 pandemic (2011-2018). After approximately 10 days of culture, CD4+ T cells were isolated. Some clones are missing from TCRdb's copy, which holds only in-frame ones; the method was immunoSEQ multiplex PCR. Of fewer than 20,000 clones in the sample, almost 75% are singletons; the top ten hold about a fifth. This clone came up once. Its antigen is not identified. Relative to the germline gene, one junction end is altered; a read error may explain this. The same CDR3 is also encoded by other DNA sequences in this sample. Looked up from germline, CDR1 is SEHNR and CDR2 is FQNEAQ (reference sequence). This CDR3 comprises 15 residues.

This chain links TRBV7-9 with TRBJ1-6, with TRBD1 identical over 10 bases. Sequencing was done on a sample of CD4+ T cells from PBMCs, cultured in vitro. The sequence was collected from a human donor in good health. CDR3 region: CASSLDGTGVSPLHF. CDR3 in DNA: TGTGCCAGCAGCTTAGATGGGACAGGGGTTTCACCCCTCCATTTT. Full variable domain (missing parts from reference TRBV7-9 and TRBJ1-6): DTGVSQNPRHKITKRGQNVTFRCDPISEHNRLYWYRQTLGQGPEFLTYFQNEAQLEKSRLLSDRFSAERPKGSFSTLEIQRTEQGDSAMYLCASSLDGTGVSPLHFGNGTRLTVT.